The TCR beta chain described here comes from a study of blood T cell repertoires in COVID-19. The assay was immunoSEQ multiplex PCR, and TCRdb's table has in-frame clones only and misses some. The sample records about 210,000 clones, around 86% being singletons. Trimming cost V 0 bases and J 3 bases, with 10 bases left between them. CDR1 SGHTA and CDR2 FQGNSA come from the germline V gene. The CDR3 is 15 residues long. The clonotype comes from a woman in her 50s with acute COVID-19. Sequencing was done on a sample of PBMCs or T cells enriched from blood (not recorded which). This rearrangement joins TRBV7-2 to TRBJ2-3, with TRBD1 as a possible D gene (7 bases). CDR3 region: CASSLARGETDTQYF. In nucleotides, the CDR3 is TGTGCCAGCAGCTTAGCCAGGGGGGAGACAGATACGCAGTATTTT. Full variable domain (outside the CDR3, taken from reference TRBV7-2 and TRBJ2-3): GAGVSQSPSNKVTEKGKDVELRCDPISGHTALYWYRQSLGQGLEFLIYFQGNSAPDKSGLPSDRFSAERTGGSVSTLTIQRTQQEDSAVYLCASSLARGETDTQYFGPGTRLTVL.